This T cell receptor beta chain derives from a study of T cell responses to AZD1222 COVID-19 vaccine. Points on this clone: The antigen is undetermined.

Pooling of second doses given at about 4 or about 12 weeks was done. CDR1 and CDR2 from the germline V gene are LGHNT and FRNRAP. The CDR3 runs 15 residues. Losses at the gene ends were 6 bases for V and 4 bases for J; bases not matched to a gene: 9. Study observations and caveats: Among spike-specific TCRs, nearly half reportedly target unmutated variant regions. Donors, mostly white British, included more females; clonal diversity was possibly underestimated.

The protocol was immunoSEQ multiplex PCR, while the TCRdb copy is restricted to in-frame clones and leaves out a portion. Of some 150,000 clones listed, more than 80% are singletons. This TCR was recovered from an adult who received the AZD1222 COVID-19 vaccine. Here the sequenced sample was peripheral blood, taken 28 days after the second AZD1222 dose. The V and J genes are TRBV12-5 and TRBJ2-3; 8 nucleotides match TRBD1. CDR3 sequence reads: CASGRDRSTSDTQYF. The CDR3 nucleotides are TGTGCTAGTGGCCGGGACAGGTCCACATCAGATACGCAGTATTTT.